A single sample gave rise to the 29 T cell receptor beta chains below, sequenced in a study of graft-versus-host responses after intestinal transplantation. Clones were read by immunoSEQ multiplex PCR, and TCRdb kept only the in-frame ones, dropping some. Seen here are around 110,000 clones, about nine tenths observed once, and the top ten hold over 0.15%. No antigen has been assigned to these receptors. Specimen: unstimulated CD4+ T cells sorted from spleen or lymph node cells, collected before intestinal transplant. These receptors came from a human donor who received an intestinal transplant.

V gene TRBV30 combines with J gene TRBJ2-1; 7 nucleotides line up with TRBD2. After removal of 4 bases from V and 4 bases from J, the junction contained 4 bases not matched to a gene. Germline V gene data show CDR1 as GTSNPN and CDR2 as SVGIG (reference sequence). The CDR3 length is 13 residues. The CDR3 DNA follows: TGTGCCTGGACTAGCGGACATTACAATGAGCAGTTCTTC. Encoded protein: CAWTSGHYNEQFF. The full variable domain, in which reference TRBV30 and TRBJ2-1 provide the parts outside the CDR3, is SQTIHQWPATLVQPVGSPLSLECTVEGTSNPNLYWYRQAAGRGLQLLFYSVGIGQISSEVPQNLSASRPQDRQFILSSKKLLLSDSGFYLCAWTSGHYNEQFFGPGTRLTVL.

The CDR3 DNA sequence: TGTGCCAGCTTACGGGGACAGCAAGAGACCCAGTACTTC. Protein sequence: CASLRGQQETQYF. V usage is TRBV18 and J usage is TRBJ2-5, with 7 bases matching TRBD1. This CDR3 spans 13 amino acids. J was trimmed by 2 bases and V by 7 bases; bases with no gene match: 4. Germline V gene lookup returns CDR1 KGHSH and CDR2 LQKENI.

V gene TRBV5-6 combines with J gene TRBJ1-1; tentatively, D is TRBD1 (6 bases). The germline gives CDR1 SGHDT, CDR2 YYEEEE. The CDR3 runs to 15 residues. Trimming shortened V by 7 bases and J by 5 bases, and 21 bases separated the two germline ends. The CDR3 sequence is CASSLGGAGRTEAFF. For the CDR3, the DNA is TGTGCCAGCTCCCTGGGGGGGGCTGGTCGGACTGAAGCTTTCTTT.

The chain joins TRBV11-1 to TRBJ2-5; 12 nucleotides match TRBD2. Per germline, CDR1 SGHAT and CDR2 FQDESV (reference sequence). This CDR3 contains 16 residues. The J segment lost 5 bases and the V segment lost 5 bases, leaving 9 bases of the junction unmatched. CDR3 in amino acids: CASSPRSLAGGETQYF. The CDR3 DNA sequence: TGTGCCAGCAGCCCGAGGAGTCTAGCGGGAGGGGAGACCCAGTACTTC.

For this clone: This same CDR3 is encoded by further DNA sequences in the sample. The V call is TRBV7-9, the J call TRBJ1-2; the match to TRBD1 covers 7 bases. The CDR3 sequence is 13 residues long. From germline, CDR1 is SEHNR and CDR2 FQNEAQ (reference sequence). V lost 1 base to trimming and J lost 4 bases; unmatched junction nucleotides: 0. This chain's CDR3 is CASSLGQGYGYTF. CDR3 nucleotide sequence: TGTGCCAGCAGCTTAGGACAGGGCTATGGCTACACCTTC.

This chain links TRBV11-2 with TRBJ2-6; 7 bases map to TRBD1. The germline V gene has CDR1 SGHAT and CDR2 FQNNGV. V was clipped by 4 bases and J by 0 bases; unmatched bases: 6. The CDR3 length is 17 residues. This CDR3 is CASSSKGTVSGANVLTF. CDR3 bases: TGTGCCAGCAGCTCCAAAGGGACAGTCTCTGGGGCCAACGTCCTGACTTTC.

Details on this clone: This sample includes further DNA sequences coding for the same CDR3. The chain recombines TRBV5-1 with TRBJ2-7; 8 bases are a match to TRBD2. The CDR3 loop spans 14 amino acids. With V trimmed by 1 base and J by 0 bases, 0 bases remained unmatched. CDR1 SGHRS and CDR2 YFSETQ come from the germline V gene. The CDR3 loop is CASSLSGSSYEQYF. The CDR3 bases are TGCGCCAGCAGCTTGAGCGGGAGCTCCTACGAGCAGTACTTC.

The CDR3 bases are TGTGCCAGCAGCCCCGGGGTCTACAATGAGCAGTTCTTC. Its protein is CASSPGVYNEQFF. The V call is TRBV7-2, the J call TRBJ2-1; a weak D match, TRBD2 (5 bases). The germline V gene has CDR1 SGHTA and CDR2 FQGNSA. V lost 5 bases and J 3 bases, leaving 8 bases between the germline ends. This CDR3 is 13 amino acids long.

This chain uses TRBV4-1 with TRBJ2-1; 8 nucleotides agree with TRBD2. CDR1 is MGHRA and CDR2 is YSYEKL in the germline V gene. Unmatched junction bases numbered 8, after V lost 1 base and J lost 9 bases. The CDR3 contains 15 residues. In DNA form, the CDR3 reads TGCGCCAGCAGCCAAGGACTAGCTGCGGGGGGTGAGCAGTTCTTC. This sequence encodes CASSQGLAAGGEQFF.

The rearrangement joins TRBV6-5 to TRBJ2-1, with 10 positions matching TRBD2. Germline CDR1 and CDR2: MNHEY and SVGAGI. The CDR3 contains 14 residues. The V gene end was trimmed by 6 bases and the J gene end by 9 bases; junction bases not matched to a gene: 8. The CDR3 loop is CASRAGTSVSEQFF. The CDR3 nucleotides read TGTGCCAGCAGGGCCGGGACTAGCGTTAGTGAGCAGTTCTTC.

The chain links TRBV4-3 to TRBJ2-5; 7 bases are shared with TRBD1. The CDR3 loop spans 16 amino acids. CDR1 and CDR2 from the germline V gene are LGHNA and YSLEER. The J segment lost 1 base and the V segment lost 5 bases, leaving 10 bases of the junction unmatched. CDR3 sequence: CASSCPTGVGQETQYF. CDR3 nucleotides: TGCGCCAGCAGCTGCCCTACAGGGGTGGGCCAAGAGACCCAGTACTTC.

This sequence joins TRBV5-4 and TRBJ2-5, with 7 bases aligning to TRBD2. The end of the DNA is better explained by TRBJ2-7, so the J call may be wrong. The CDR3 runs 15 residues. The germline V gene has CDR1 SGHNT and CDR2 YYREEE (reference sequence). In DNA, the CDR3 is TGTGCCAGCAGCTTGGAAGTGGGGGGGAGCTACGAGCAGTACTTC. Residues: CASSLEVGGSYEQYF.

The chain has TRBV28 and TRBJ2-7; a possible D gene is TRBD2 (5 bases). The CDR3 contains 17 residues. The V and J ends lost 5 bases and 0 bases respectively, with 20 bases between them. Germline-derived CDR1 and CDR2 are MDHEN and SYDVKM. The DNA of the CDR3 is TGTGCCAGCAGTCTCCCGGCTCTAGGGAGTAGCTCCTACGAGCAGTACTTC. As protein: CASSLPALGSSSYEQYF.

The chain recombines TRBV5-1 with TRBJ1-5, with 9 bases that match TRBD1. V lost 4 bases, J lost 7 bases, and 6 bases stayed unmatched. Looked up from germline, CDR1 is SGHRS and CDR2 is YFSETQ. The CDR3 sequence is 14 residues long. The CDR3 DNA follows: TGCGCCAGCAGCCTGGGACAGGGAAGCCAGCCCCAGCATTTT. Translated: CASSLGQGSQPQHF.

V and J are TRBV7-9 and TRBJ2-6, with D unclear. V lost 0 bases, J lost 0 bases, and 9 bases lay in between. Germline V CDR1 and CDR2: SEHNR, FQNEAQ (reference sequence). CDR3 length equals 17 residues. The CDR3 coding sequence is TGTGCCAGCAGCTTAGCGTCGTCTAGCTCTGGGGCCAACGTCCTGACTTTC. Translating it yields CASSLASSSSGANVLTF.

The table lists this clone with a few counts. The rearrangement joins TRBV6-6 to TRBJ2-7, with 7 bases matching TRBD2. V lost 6 bases, J lost 3 bases, and 11 bases stayed unmatched. This CDR3 has 15 residues. Germline assignment: CDR1 MNHNY and CDR2 SVGAGI (reference sequence). The CDR3: CASSRGVPGGYEQYF. The CDR3 nucleotides read TGTGCCAGCAGCCGCGGGGTTCCGGGGGGCTACGAGCAGTACTTC.

This chain uses TRBV4-3 with TRBJ1-5; D possibly corresponds to TRBD1 (5 bases). The V gene lost 0 bases and the J gene lost 7 bases, with 13 bases spanning the gap. The CDR3 is made up of 15 amino acids. Germline V gene lookup returns CDR1 LGHNA and CDR2 YSLEER. The CDR3 bases are TGCGCCAGCAGCCAAGACCGGAGGGGAGGCCAGCCCCAGCATTTT. Amino acid sequence: CASSQDRRGGQPQHF.

The chain employs TRBV6-5 and TRBJ2-7; the match to TRBD1 covers 7 bases. Germline V gene sequence: CDR1 MNHEY, CDR2 SVGAGI. This CDR3 spans 12 amino acids. Trimming took 6 bases from V and 4 from J; bases not matched to a gene: 3. In DNA form, the CDR3 reads TGTGCCAGCAGAACGGGACAGTACGAGCAGTACTTC. The encoded protein is CASRTGQYEQYF.

This clone was recorded once. This sequence joins TRBV19 and TRBJ1-1, with D possibly being TRBD1 (6 bases). The V and J ends lost 6 bases and 3 bases respectively, with 17 bases between them. The CDR3 sequence is 15 residues long. Germline CDR1 reads LNHDA; CDR2 reads SQIVND (reference sequence). The DNA for the CDR3 is TGTGCCAGTAGACCTAGGACAGCGAAAGACACTGAAGCTTTCTTT. Its protein product is CASRPRTAKDTEAFF.

Only a few counts were recorded for this clone. CDR3 in DNA: TGTGCCTGGAGTCTACAGGGGGACACTGAAGCTTTCTTT. It codes for CAWSLQGDTEAFF. The chain links TRBV30 to TRBJ1-1, with 8 nucleotides matching TRBD1. This CDR3 has 13 amino acids. Trimming cost V 2 bases and J 3 bases; bases outside gene matches: 2. Per the germline V gene, CDR1 is GTSNPN and CDR2 is SVGIG (reference sequence). The whole variable domain, filled in from reference TRBV30 and TRBJ1-1, reads SQTIHQWPATLVQPVGSPLSLECTVEGTSNPNLYWYRQAAGRGLQLLFYSVGIGQISSEVPQNLSASRPQDRQFILSSKKLLLSDSGFYLCAWSLQGDTEAFFGQGTRLTVV.

The chain has TRBV6-1 and TRBJ1-2; D unresolved. This CDR3 region has 12 residues. V lost 7 bases to trimming and J lost 2 bases, with 8 bases between them. In germline, CDR1 is MNHNS, CDR2 SASEGT. The CDR3 DNA follows: TGTGCCAGCACCTTCTCCAACTATGGCTACACCTTC. It translates to CASTFSNYGYTF.

The DNA of the CDR3 is TGTGCCAGCAGCTTAGGACAGGGGGCTGCCAAAAACATTCAGTACTTC. Its protein product is CASSLGQGAAKNIQYF. This chain links TRBV11-2 with TRBJ2-4; TRBD1 matches 10 bases. This CDR3 comprises 16 residues. Per the germline V gene, CDR1 is SGHAT and CDR2 is FQNNGV. The V and J ends lost 1 base and 1 base, in that order; junction bases with no gene match: 1.

The CDR3 protein is CASSQVGTSTDTQYF. Here the CDR3 DNA reads TGCGCCAGCAGCCAGGTGGGGACATCCACAGATACGCAGTATTTT. The chain couples TRBV4-3 to TRBJ2-3, with D possibly being TRBD1 (6 bases). Per the germline V gene, CDR1 is LGHNA and CDR2 is YSLEER. The CDR3 is made up of 15 amino acids. Deletions cut 3 bases from V and 2 bases from J, with 12 bases between.

The chain links TRBV7-2 to TRBJ2-7, with 7 bases lining up with TRBD2. V gave up 3 bases and J gave up 10 bases; unmatched junction bases: 6. This CDR3 has 12 residues. CDR1 is SGHTA, CDR2 FQGNSA, per germline. The CDR3 DNA follows: TGTGCCAGCAGCTTTCAGCGGGGCCGACAGTACTTC. Encoded protein: CASSFQRGRQYF.

The chain links TRBV11-3 to TRBJ2-1, with 16 bases fitting TRBD2. CDR1 is SGHNT and CDR2 is YENEEA in the germline V gene. The CDR3 runs to 16 residues. Trimming at V came to 5 bases and at J to 5 bases, leaving 3 bases not matched to a gene. The CDR3 reads CASSQGLAGGHNEQFF. CDR3 in DNA: TGTGCCAGCAGCCAGGGACTAGCGGGAGGGCACAATGAGCAGTTCTTC. The full variable domain, with the rest looked up from reference TRBV11-3 and TRBJ2-1, is EAGVVQSPRYKIIEKKQPVAFWCNPISGHNTLYWYLQNLGQGPELLIRYENEEAVDDSQLPKDRFSAERLKGVDSTLKIQPAELGDSAVYLCASSQGLAGGHNEQFFGPGTRLTVL.

The chain carries TRBV28 and TRBJ2-1, with a tentative D call TRBD1 (8 bases). This CDR3 contains 16 residues. Germline lookup yields CDR1 MDHEN and CDR2 SYDVKM. V was trimmed by 7 bases and J by 4 bases, leaving 20 bases between them. CDR3 nucleotide sequence: TGTGCCAGCACCCTAGACAGGGGAGGGGGTTACAATGAGCAGTTCTTC. This encodes CASTLDRGGGYNEQFF.

The rearrangement uses TRBV5-5 and TRBJ1-5; 9 positions agree with TRBD1. Germline trimming cut 4 bases from V and 6 bases from J; bases unmatched to any gene: 2. The CDR3 consists of 13 residues. Germline V gene sequence: CDR1 SGHKS, CDR2 YYEKEE (reference sequence). The CDR3 sequence: CASSRQGVQPQHF. The CDR3 DNA follows: TGTGCCAGCAGCCGACAGGGGGTTCAGCCCCAGCATTTT. Drawing the rest from reference TRBV5-5 and TRBJ1-5, the complete variable domain is DAGVTQSPTHLIKTRGQQVTLRCSPISGHKSVSWYQQVLGQGPQFIFQYYEKEERGRGNFPDRFSARQFPNYSSELNVNALLLGDSALYLCASSRQGVQPQHFGDGTRLSIL.

This sequence joins TRBV5-6 and TRBJ1-2; 8 nucleotides line up with TRBD1. J lost 4 bases, V lost 5 bases, and 7 bases had no gene match. CDR3 length: 14 amino acids. CDR1 is SGHDT and CDR2 is YYEEEE in the germline V gene. As DNA, the CDR3 is TGTGCCAGCAGTCCCACGGACAGGGCCTATGGCTACACCTTC. Its protein is CASSPTDRAYGYTF.

This chain joins TRBV6-5 and TRBJ2-5; 7 bases line up with TRBD1. Germline lookup yields CDR1 MNHEY and CDR2 SVGAGI. The CDR3 is 13 residues long. V lost 7 bases to trimming and J lost 0 bases; unmatched junction nucleotides: 2. This CDR3 reads CASTDRDQETQYF. DNA for the CDR3: TGTGCCAGCACCGACAGGGACCAAGAGACCCAGTACTTC.